The clone carrying this T cell receptor beta chain occurred a few times. The antigen remains unidentified. Of the isolated RNA, all was reverse transcribed, and so the sequenced material was expressed TCRB transcripts. TCRdb's table, derived via immunoSEQ multiplex PCR, lists solely in-frame clones and lacks some. Of 95,000 to 150,000 clones listed, about 16% are singletons. This record comes from a study of beta chain features in type 1 diabetes. Whole-study findings and limits: Any PCR bias toward short templates would affect both groups alike. Moderate yet significant TCRB CDR3 shortening was seen in Type 1 diabetes patients in all four CD4+ subsets.

CDR1 SGDLS and CDR2 YYNGEE come from the germline V gene. Between the trimmed V and J ends, which lost 0 bases and 2 bases, there was a span of 12 bases. CDR3 length: 15 amino acids. V is TRBV9 and J is TRBJ2-7, with D perhaps assigned TRBD1 or TRBD2 (6 bases each). Sequenced material: central memory CD4+ T cells from blood. The TCR comes from a man aged 30 to 45 with type 1 diabetes. CDR3 sequence reads: CASSVGGAHTYEQYF. The CDR3 nucleotides are TGTGCCAGCAGCGTAGGGGGGGCCCACACCTACGAGCAGTACTTC.